Shown below are 6 T cell receptor beta chains from a single sample sequenced in a study of blood T cell repertoires in COVID-19. Using immunoSEQ multiplex PCR, the repertoire was profiled, and TCRdb retains in-frame clones only, with some absent. The repertoire holds more than 150,000 clones, with approximately 90% as singletons. Sequenced input: peripheral blood. The receptors derive from a man aged 18-30 years with acute or convalescent COVID-19.

The gene calls are TRBV5-1 and TRBJ1-4, with TRBD1 identical over 7 bases. The CDR3 has 14 amino acids. Trimming took 2 bases from V and 7 from J; bases not matched to a gene: 5. From germline, CDR1 is SGHRS and CDR2 YFSETQ. As DNA, the CDR3 is TGCGCCAGCAGCTTCACAGGGGAAGGTGAAAAACTGTTTTTT. Its protein is CASSFTGEGEKLFF.

The J gene is TRBJ2-7, the V gene TRBV2; TRBD2 matches at 10 bases. Germline values: CDR1 SNHLY, CDR2 FYNNEI. CDR3 size: 15 residues. V shed 7 bases and J 4 bases; nucleotides not matched to a gene: 10. The CDR3 DNA sequence: TGTGCCAGCAAAATGGAAGCGGGGGGGATTTACGAGCAGTACTTC. This sequence encodes CASKMEAGGIYEQYF.

V usage is TRBV14 and J usage is TRBJ2-1; 11 nucleotides match TRBD2. Germline lookup yields CDR1 SGHDN and CDR2 FVKESK. There are 15 residues in the CDR3. V shed 4 bases and J 4 bases; nucleotides not matched to a gene: 3. The CDR3 sequence is CASSLLAGGYNEQFF. The CDR3 nucleotides are TGTGCCAGCAGCCTCCTAGCGGGGGGATACAATGAGCAGTTCTTC.

The chain joins TRBV14 to TRBJ2-7, with D perhaps matching TRBD1 (6 bases). The V and J ends lost 0 bases and 3 bases respectively, with 9 bases between them. Germline assignment: CDR1 SGHDN and CDR2 FVKESK. The CDR3 is 14 amino acids. CDR3 sequence (DNA): TGTGCCAGCAGCCAAGATATAGGGGGCTACGAGCAGTACTTC. Protein product: CASSQDIGGYEQYF. Variable domain in full (rest from reference TRBV14 and TRBJ2-7): EAGVTQFPSHSVIEKGQTVTLRCDPISGHDNLYWYRRVMGKEIKFLLHFVKESKQDESGMPNNRFLAERTGGTYSTLKVQPAELEDSGVYFCASSQDIGGYEQYFGPGTRLTVT.

The rearrangement joins TRBV30 to TRBJ1-5; D is unresolved. CDR3 size: 14 residues. Per germline, CDR1 GTSNPN and CDR2 SVGIG (reference sequence). V was clipped by 1 base and J by 2 bases, with 9 bases between them. CDR3 DNA: TGTGCCTGGAGTGCAGTCAATGGCAATCAGCCCCAGCATTTT. It specifies CAWSAVNGNQPQHF.

The chain recombines TRBV2 with TRBJ2-7; tentative D call: TRBD2 (7 bases). CDR1 is SNHLY and CDR2 is FYNNEI in the germline V gene. V gave up 6 bases and J gave up 4 bases, with 16 bases separating them. This CDR3 has 14 amino acids. The CDR3 loop is CASRVAQGGYEQYV. CDR3 sequence (DNA): TGTGCCAGCAGAGTTGCACAGGGAGGGTACGAGCAGTACGTC.